A single sample gave rise to the 25 T cell receptor beta chains below, sequenced in a study of OX40 agonist ivuxolimab in advanced cancers. Clones were read by immunoSEQ multiplex PCR, and TCRdb kept only the in-frame ones, dropping some. This table holds around 10,000 clones, less than 90% found once. The specimen comprised CD4+ or CD8+ T cells sorted from blood, sampled in a trial of the OX40 agonist ivuxolimab. Source of these receptors: an adult with an advanced solid tumor such as melanoma, head and neck, liver or kidney cancer.

The chain recombines TRBV7-3 with TRBJ2-1; perhaps TRBD1 as D (5 bases). The CDR3 consists of 14 residues. Germline loops: CDR1 SGHTA, CDR2 FQGTGA. Trimming removed 5 bases at V and 4 bases at J, with 12 bases between. The CDR3 DNA is TGTGCCAGCAGCCCTACGGCAGGGTACAATGAGCAGTTCTTC. It is translated as CASSPTAGYNEQFF.

This clone was seen once. The chain employs TRBV25-1 and TRBJ2-5; TRBD2 agrees at 8 bases. Per germline, CDR1 MGHDK and CDR2 SYGVNS. This CDR3 comprises 17 residues. Trimming at V came to 5 bases and at J to 2 bases, leaving 13 bases not matched to a gene. As DNA, the CDR3 is TGTGCCAGCAGTCAGAGGGGAACCGGGACTAGGCAAGAGACCCAGTACTTC. Translation gives CASSQRGTGTRQETQYF. Based on the CDR3 plus reference TRBV25-1 and TRBJ2-5, the full variable domain is EADIYQTPRYLVIGTGKKITLECSQTMGHDKMYWYQQDPGMELHLIHYSYGVNSTEKGDLSSESTVSRIRTEHFPLTLESARPSHTSQYLCASSQRGTGTRQETQYFGPGTRLLVL.

V gene TRBV10-2 combines with J gene TRBJ2-6; 7 positions agree with TRBD1. Trimming cost V 1 base and J 3 bases; bases outside gene matches: 15. This CDR3 has 20 residues. Germline-derived CDR1 and CDR2 are WSHSY and SAAADI. CDR3: CASSEFSTGDVIYGANVLTF. In DNA form, the CDR3 reads TGCGCCAGCAGTGAGTTTTCCACAGGGGATGTCATCTATGGGGCCAACGTCCTGACTTTC.

J is TRBJ2-7 and V is TRBV2; no firm D call. This CDR3 is 15 amino acids long. Germline V gives CDR1 SNHLY, CDR2 FYNNEI. V lost 7 bases to trimming and J lost 0 bases, with 16 bases between them. The CDR3 is CASTASRVSSYEQYF. The CDR3 DNA sequence: TGTGCCAGCACCGCGTCACGGGTAAGCTCCTACGAGCAGTACTTC.

The chain combines TRBV9 with TRBJ1-4, with D possibly TRBD1 on 5 matching bases. Trimming cost V 3 bases and J 2 bases, with 14 bases left between them. The V gene's germline CDR1 is SGDLS and CDR2 YYNGEE. The CDR3 loop spans 16 amino acids. The CDR3 is CASSAGARSTNEKLFF. Written as DNA, the CDR3 is TGTGCCAGCAGCGCCGGGGCTAGGTCCACTAATGAAAAACTGTTTTTT.

The chain is built from TRBV19 and TRBJ2-3, with unresolved D. The CDR3 covers 16 residues. The V and J ends lost 5 bases and 0 bases respectively, with 15 bases between them. Germline V gives CDR1 LNHDA, CDR2 SQIVND (reference sequence). The CDR3, as DNA: TGTGCCAGTAGTCCCCAGACGTGGTCTAGCACAGATACGCAGTATTTT. Translated, it gives CASSPQTWSSTDTQYF.

This chain links TRBV5-1 with TRBJ1-2, with 12 bases identical to TRBD1. This CDR3 has 15 residues. Germline V gene sequence: CDR1 SGHRS, CDR2 YFSETQ. J lost 8 bases, V lost 4 bases, and 9 bases had no gene match. CDR3 sequence (DNA): TGCGCCAGCAGCCCGCTGGGACAGGGGGCGGAGGGCTACACCTTC. It translates to CASSPLGQGAEGYTF.

The J gene is TRBJ2-2, the V gene TRBV2, with D possibly TRBD2 on 5 matching bases. Deletions cut 7 bases from V and 1 base from J, with 13 bases between. The CDR3 is made up of 15 amino acids. Germline CDR1 is SNHLY and CDR2 is FYNNEI. CDR3 region: CASKSTMQNTGELFF. The CDR3 bases are TGTGCCAGCAAATCGACTATGCAGAACACCGGGGAGCTGTTTTTT.

The chain joins TRBV6-6 to TRBJ2-2, with D tentatively TRBD1 or TRBD2 (5 bases each). The germline gives CDR1 MNHNY, CDR2 SVGAGI (reference sequence). The CDR3 totals 15 residues. V lost 1 base, J lost 6 bases, and 12 bases lay in between. The CDR3 here is CASSYFRDLAGELFF. DNA of the CDR3: TGTGCCAGCAGTTACTTCCGGGACCTGGCCGGGGAGCTGTTTTTT.

As regards this clone: The sample holds other DNA sequences that translate to the same CDR3. V gene TRBV5-6 combines with J gene TRBJ1-3; D gene ambiguous. Germline loops: CDR1 SGHDT, CDR2 YYEEEE. This CDR3 region has 15 residues. V lost 0 bases to trimming and J lost 2 bases, with 9 bases between them. CDR3 sequence: CASSLEGIAGNTIYF. The DNA for the CDR3 is TGTGCCAGCAGCTTGGAAGGGATCGCTGGAAACACCATATATTTT.

The V call is TRBV27, the J call TRBJ2-5, with D unclear. Germline loops: CDR1 MNHEY, CDR2 SMNVEV (reference sequence). V shed 3 bases and J shed 0 bases, with 5 bases lying between them. This CDR3 comprises 13 residues. This CDR3 is CASSFYDQETQYF. CDR3 bases: TGTGCCAGCAGTTTTTATGACCAAGAGACCCAGTACTTC.

J is TRBJ2-3 and V is TRBV9, with 10 bases that match TRBD2. The germline V gene has CDR1 SGDLS and CDR2 YYNGEE. The CDR3 loop spans 13 amino acids. With V trimmed by 7 bases and J by 2 bases, 1 base remained unmatched. CDR3 sequence (DNA): TGTGCCAGCGGACTAGCGGACACAGATACGCAGTATTTT. Residues: CASGLADTDTQYF.

This chain uses TRBV5-1 with TRBJ1-1, with D possibly matching TRBD1 (5 bases). Germline assignment: CDR1 SGHRS and CDR2 YFSETQ. V was cut by 7 bases and J by 1 base, with 8 bases left in between. This CDR3 is 12 amino acids long. CDR3 sequence: CASSGQNTEAFF. CDR3 bases: TGCGCCAGCTCCGGACAGAACACTGAAGCTTTCTTT.

The chain combines TRBV2 with TRBJ2-3; 13 bases align to TRBD2. From germline, CDR1 is SNHLY and CDR2 FYNNEI. CDR3 length: 14 residues. The V gene end was trimmed by 8 bases and the J gene end by 5 bases; junction bases not matched to a gene: 4. CDR3 bases: TGTGCCAGCTTGGGACTAGCGGGGTTAGATACGCAGTATTTT. Translation gives CASLGLAGLDTQYF. Combining the CDR3 with reference TRBV2 and TRBJ2-3 gives the whole variable domain EPEVTQTPSHQVTQMGQEVILRCVPISNHLYFYWYRQILGQKVEFLVSFYNNEISEKSEIFDDQFSVERPDGSNFTLKIRSTKLEDSAMYFCASLGLAGLDTQYFGPGTRLTVL.

The table lists this clone with a count of one. The V and J genes are TRBV27 and TRBJ1-5; 7 bases are a match to TRBD1. CDR1 and CDR2 from the germline V gene are MNHEY and SMNVEV (reference sequence). Trimming at V came to 3 bases and at J to 2 bases, leaving 7 bases not matched to a gene. The CDR3 runs 16 residues. CDR3 nucleotide sequence: TGTGCCAGCAGTTTGAGGGGGCAACTCGGCAATCAGCCCCAGCATTTT. It yields the protein CASSLRGQLGNQPQHF.

The genes are TRBV7-9 and TRBJ1-2, with D uncertain. CDR1 is SEHNR, CDR2 FQNEAQ, per germline (reference sequence). The V gene lost 1 base and the J gene lost 2 bases, with 8 bases spanning the gap. The CDR3 has 14 amino acids. The CDR3 region is CASSLGGGNYGYTF. The DNA for the CDR3 is TGTGCCAGCAGCTTAGGCGGCGGAAACTATGGCTACACCTTC.

V and J are TRBV11-2 and TRBJ2-2; possibly TRBD1 for D (6 bases). The germline V gene has CDR1 SGHAT and CDR2 FQNNGV. The ends were cut back, 7 bases at V and 1 base at J, with 13 bases in the middle. The CDR3 totals 15 residues. This CDR3 is CASTTMTGNTGELFF. CDR3 nucleotides: TGTGCCAGCACCACAATGACAGGGAACACCGGGGAGCTGTTTTTT.

This chain links TRBV5-4 with TRBJ2-7; 15 bases agree with TRBD2. The germline V gene has CDR1 SGHNT and CDR2 YYREEE (reference sequence). J was trimmed by 0 bases and V by 3 bases; bases with no gene match: 4. This CDR3 contains 17 residues. CDR3 residues: CASSSGLAGGYSYEQYF. The CDR3 DNA reads as TGTGCCAGCAGCTCGGGACTAGCGGGGGGATACTCCTACGAGCAGTACTTC. The whole variable domain, filled in from reference TRBV5-4 and TRBJ2-7, reads ETGVTQSPTHLIKTRGQQVTLRCSSQSGHNTVSWYQQALGQGPQFIFQYYREEENGRGNFPPRFSGLQFPNYSSELNVNALELDDSALYLCASSSGLAGGYSYEQYFGPGTRLTVT.

The chain combines TRBV6-5 with TRBJ1-1; 8 bases are a match to TRBD1. V was clipped by 4 bases and J by 6 bases; unmatched bases: 4. Germline CDR1 reads MNHEY; CDR2 reads SVGAGI. This CDR3 comprises 13 residues. The CDR3 nucleotides read TGTGCCAGCAGTTCCTGGACAGGGTCTGAAGCTTTCTTT. Translated: CASSSWTGSEAFF.

The chain carries TRBV27 and TRBJ2-7; 8 positions agree with TRBD1. Germline CDR1 MNHEY, CDR2 SMNVEV (reference sequence). The CDR3 is made up of 13 amino acids. The junction had 3 bases not matched to a gene; V was cut back by 2 bases and J by 6 bases. CDR3 sequence (DNA): TGTGCCAGCAGTTTAGGACAGGGCTTCGAGCAGTACTTC. It translates to CASSLGQGFEQYF.

CDR3: CASSLSRQYYGYTF. The CDR3 DNA reads TGTGCCAGCAGCTTAAGTAGACAATACTATGGCTACACCTTC. V gene TRBV7-8 combines with J gene TRBJ1-2; no definite D call. The CDR3 is 14 residues long. Trimming shortened V by 2 bases and J by 3 bases, and 10 bases separated the two germline ends. CDR1 is SGHVS, CDR2 FQNEAQ, per germline.

The chain employs TRBV6-5 and TRBJ1-2; D might be TRBD1 (5 bases). The germline V and J ends were trimmed by 0 bases and 6 bases, with 11 bases remaining between them. The CDR3 is made up of 14 amino acids. Germline V gene lookup returns CDR1 MNHEY and CDR2 SVGAGI. The CDR3 nucleotides read TGTGCCAGCAGTTACTCGCCAGGGACGGATGGCTACACCTTC. Protein: CASSYSPGTDGYTF.

This clone was found once. The chain couples TRBV11-3 to TRBJ2-3; D remains ambiguous. CDR1 is SGHNT, CDR2 YENEEA, per germline. Trimming removed 5 bases at V and 7 bases at J, with 10 bases between. The CDR3 covers 12 residues. Written as DNA, the CDR3 is TGTGCCAGCAGCCTCTACAAGCATACGCAGTATTTT. It specifies CASSLYKHTQYF. The full variable domain, completed using reference TRBV11-3 and TRBJ2-3, is EAGVVQSPRYKIIEKKQPVAFWCNPISGHNTLYWYLQNLGQGPELLIRYENEEAVDDSQLPKDRFSAERLKGVDSTLKIQPAELGDSAVYLCASSLYKHTQYFGPGTRLTVL.

This rearrangement joins TRBV7-8 to TRBJ2-7; 8 bases line up with TRBD2. CDR1 is SGHVS and CDR2 is FQNEAQ in the germline V gene. J lost 0 bases, V lost 5 bases, and 6 bases had no gene match. The CDR3 loop spans 15 amino acids. This CDR3 reads CASSPKRGSSYEQYF. The CDR3 bases are TGTGCCAGCAGCCCCAAGCGGGGGAGCTCCTACGAGCAGTACTTC.

This chain links TRBV29-1 with TRBJ1-2; 8 bases match TRBD1. Germline CDR1 is SQVTM and CDR2 is ANQGSEA. V shed 3 bases and J 4 bases; nucleotides not matched to a gene: 10. The CDR3 has 15 residues. The CDR3: CSVEGVQGASYGYTF. Written as DNA, the CDR3 is TGCAGCGTTGAGGGAGTGCAGGGGGCTTCCTATGGCTACACCTTC.